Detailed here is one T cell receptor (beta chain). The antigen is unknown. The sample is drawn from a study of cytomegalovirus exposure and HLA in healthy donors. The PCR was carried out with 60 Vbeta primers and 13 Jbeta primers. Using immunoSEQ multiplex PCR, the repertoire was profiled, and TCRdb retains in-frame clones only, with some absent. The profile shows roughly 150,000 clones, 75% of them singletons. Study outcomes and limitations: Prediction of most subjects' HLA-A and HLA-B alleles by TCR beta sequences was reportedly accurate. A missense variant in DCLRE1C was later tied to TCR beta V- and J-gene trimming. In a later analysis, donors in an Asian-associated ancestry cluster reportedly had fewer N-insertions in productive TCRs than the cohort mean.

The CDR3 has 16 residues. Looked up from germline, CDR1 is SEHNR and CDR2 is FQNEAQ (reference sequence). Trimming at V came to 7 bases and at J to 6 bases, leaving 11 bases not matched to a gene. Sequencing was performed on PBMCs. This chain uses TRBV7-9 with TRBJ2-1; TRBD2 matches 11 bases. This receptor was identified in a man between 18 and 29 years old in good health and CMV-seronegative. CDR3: CASTSRSGRAANEQFF. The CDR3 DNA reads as TGTGCCAGCACCTCCCGTAGCGGGAGGGCGGCCAATGAGCAGTTCTTC.